The clone carrying this T cell receptor (beta chain) was detected a few times. What it recognizes is unknown. The data were obtained in a study of graft-versus-host responses after intestinal transplantation. Regarding the study as a whole: Within the allografts of patients who had graft-donor T cell macrochimerism, graft-versus-host to host-versus-graft clonal ratios were high.

This table comes from immunoSEQ multiplex PCR, and its TCRdb copy is limited to in-frame clones, with some not included. This sample has some 140,000 clones; around 90% occur once, and the top ten carry about 0.18%. Sample: unstimulated CD4+ T cells sorted from spleen or lymph node cells, taken before intestinal transplant. The clonotype was recovered from a human donor who received an intestinal transplant.

The CDR3, as DNA: TGTGCCAGCAGTGCTCAACCGGTCGACAGTGAGCAGTTCTTC. This sequence encodes CASSAQPVDSEQFF. This chain links TRBV6-4 with TRBJ2-1; weak D call: TRBD1 (5 bases). The germline CDR1 and CDR2 sequences are MRHNA and SNTAGT. V dropped 4 bases and J dropped 9 bases, with 16 bases sitting between them. The CDR3 is made up of 14 amino acids.